This T cell receptor (beta chain) was identified in a study of CD8 T cells in ankylosing spondylitis. V trimming: 1 base; J trimming: 9 bases; junction bases outside the gene matches: 12. CDR3 length: 16 residues. Germline values: CDR1 MNHEY, CDR2 SVGAGI. A single record per CDR3 protein comes from TCRdb applying MiXCR to the 5' RACE reads. Among about 130,000 distinct CDR3 sequences listed, about an eighth were seen once. The clonotype comes from a female donor with ankylosing spondylitis or in good health (not recorded which). Input material: blood, either unsorted or a sorted T cell fraction (not recorded which). The chain employs TRBV6-5 and TRBJ2-5, with 9 bases identical to TRBD1. CDR3 DNA: TGTGCCAGCAGTTACTTCTCGACAGGGGGTTCGGAGGCCCAGTACTTC. This sequence encodes CASSYFSTGGSEAQYF.